One sample yielded the 21 T cell receptor beta chains listed below, sequenced in a study of T-cell memory formation after mild COVID-19. Each CDR3 protein is one row after TCRdb ran MiXCR on the 5' RACE reads. The sample gives 250,000 or so distinct CDR3 sequences, approximately 18% of which show up once; under 25% is in the top ten. The sequenced material came from PBMCs or a T cell subset sorted from them (not recorded which). These receptors all stem from a man younger than 35 who had mild COVID-19 (a few samples of this study predate the infection). Cell type and time point are not known.

This clonotype was recorded a few times. The genes are TRBV10-2 and TRBJ2-5, with TRBD2 matching 9 bases. CDR1 is WSHSY, CDR2 SAAADI, per germline. Losses at the gene ends were 8 bases for V and 5 bases for J; bases not matched to a gene: 15. The CDR3 spans 16 residues. The CDR3 region is CASQTIAGGYGETQYF. In DNA form, the CDR3 reads TGCGCCAGCCAGACTATCGCGGGGGGGTACGGGGAGACCCAGTACTTC.

About this clonotype: A much larger clone is a single base away; this may be a read error. The chain joins TRBV20-1 to TRBJ2-2, with TRBD2 as a possible D gene (6 bases). In germline, CDR1 is DFQATT, CDR2 SNEGSKA (reference sequence). CDR3 length: 12 residues. This CDR3 is CSARDPRGELIF. The CDR3 DNA follows: TGCAGTGCTAGAGATCCCCGCGGGGAGCTGATTTTT.

The chain employs TRBV2 and TRBJ2-1; 12 positions agree with TRBD2. The V gene end was trimmed by 4 bases and the J gene end by 5 bases; junction bases not matched to a gene: 3. This CDR3 has 15 amino acids. Germline CDR1 and CDR2: SNHLY and FYNNEI. This CDR3 reads CASSVRLAGDNEQFF. The CDR3 DNA follows: TGTGCCAGCAGTGTCAGACTAGCGGGGGACAATGAGCAGTTCTTC.

This clonotype was counted at least ten times. J is TRBJ2-5 and V is TRBV15; D possibly corresponds to TRBD1 (6 bases). CDR1 LNHNV and CDR2 YYDKDF come from the germline V gene (reference sequence). The V end lost 5 bases, the J end lost 3 bases, and 10 bases lay between the germline ends. The CDR3 spans 13 residues. CDR3 coding DNA: TGTGCCACCAGCGGAAACAGGGAAGAGACCCAGTACTTC. Translation gives CATSGNREETQYF.

This clonotype has ten or more counts. The chain uses TRBV2 and TRBJ2-1; possibly TRBD1 or TRBD2 for D (5 bases each). Between the trimmed V and J ends, which lost 5 bases and 8 bases, there was a span of 7 bases. In germline, CDR1 is SNHLY, CDR2 FYNNEI. The CDR3 loop spans 11 amino acids. The DNA of the CDR3 is TGTGCCAGCAGTCTGGGGGATGAGCAGTTCTTC. Its protein is CASSLGDEQFF. Combining the CDR3 with reference TRBV2 and TRBJ2-1 gives the whole variable domain EPEVTQTPSHQVTQMGQEVILRCVPISNHLYFYWYRQILGQKVEFLVSFYNNEISEKSEIFDDQFSVERPDGSNFTLKIRSTKLEDSAMYFCASSLGDEQFFGPGTRLTVL.

This clonotype has only a few counts. The rearrangement links TRBV7-2 to TRBJ2-3, with TRBD2 as a possible D gene (5 bases). The CDR3 runs 14 residues. Trimming removed 1 base from V and 6 bases from J, with 11 bases in between. In germline, CDR1 is SGHTA, CDR2 FQGNSA. CDR3 coding DNA: TGTGCCAGCAGCTTAGAAGTGCGGAGGGATACGCAGTATTTT. This gives the protein CASSLEVRRDTQYF. The full variable domain, rest sourced from reference TRBV7-2 and TRBJ2-3, is GAGVSQSPSNKVTEKGKDVELRCDPISGHTALYWYRQSLGQGLEFLIYFQGNSAPDKSGLPSDRFSAERTGGSVSTLTIQRTQQEDSAVYLCASSLEVRRDTQYFGPGTRLTVL.

This rearrangement joins TRBV11-2 to TRBJ2-7; D gene uncertain. This CDR3 is 11 amino acids long. V lost 4 bases, J lost 3 bases, and 4 bases lay in between. Per germline, CDR1 SGHAT and CDR2 FQNNGV. The CDR3 bases are TGTGCCAGCAGCTCCCACTACGAGCAGTACTTC. Encoded protein: CASSSHYEQYF.

This clonotype was detected only a few times. The chain uses TRBV4-3 and TRBJ2-3; D possibly corresponds to TRBD2 (6 bases). CDR1 is LGHNA and CDR2 is YSLEER in the germline V gene. The V end was cut by 1 base, the J end by 14 bases, with 16 bases between. The CDR3 consists of 13 residues. The CDR3 loop is CASSQGVGGARYF. CDR3 in DNA: TGCGCCAGCAGCCAAGGCGTAGGAGGGGCTCGGTATTTT.

This clonotype was found a few times. The chain recombines TRBV6-2 or TRBV6-3 with TRBJ2-1; 12 positions match TRBD2. The CDR3 length is 15 residues. After removal of 8 bases from V and 6 bases from J, the junction contained 8 bases not matched to a gene. Germline V gene lookup returns CDR1 MNHEY and CDR2 SVGEGT. CDR3 region: CASCLLAGGTNEQFF. The DNA for the CDR3 is TGTGCCAGCTGTCTTCTAGCGGGGGGGACCAATGAGCAGTTCTTC.

The genes are TRBV12-3 or TRBV12-4 and TRBJ1-2; D may be TRBD1 (5 bases). The CDR3 contains 15 residues. Deletions cut 5 bases from V and 14 bases from J, with 27 bases between. The CDR3 DNA follows: TGTGCCAGCAGTCTTACACCCCGACAGCTGTTATCAAGGACCTTC. This gives the protein CASSLTPRQLLSRTF.

The chain recombines TRBV2 with TRBJ2-1; 11 bases map to TRBD1. CDR1 is SNHLY, CDR2 FYNNEI, per germline. This CDR3 is built from 15 residues. V trimming: 4 bases; J trimming: 4 bases; junction bases outside the gene matches: 3. CDR3 sequence: CASSGDRGTYNEQFF. In DNA, the CDR3 is TGTGCCAGCAGTGGGGACAGGGGGACTTACAATGAGCAGTTCTTC.

The chain employs TRBV7-8 and TRBJ2-3, with unresolved D. Trimming pared 2 bases from V and 2 bases from J, leaving 5 bases between. Germline values: CDR1 SGHVS, CDR2 FQNEAQ. The CDR3 is 13 amino acids. CDR3 coding DNA: TGTGCCAGCAGCTTACACAACACAGATACGCAGTATTTT. This sequence encodes CASSLHNTDTQYF.

This clonotype has more than one count but fewer than ten. The rearrangement uses TRBV5-1 and TRBJ1-4; D is possibly TRBD1 (5 bases). In germline, CDR1 is SGHRS, CDR2 YFSETQ. The CDR3 length is 14 residues. V shed 2 bases and J shed 6 bases, with 11 bases lying between them. CDR3 sequence: CASSFLPGDEKLFF. For the CDR3, the DNA is TGCGCCAGCAGCTTCCTGCCGGGGGATGAAAAACTGTTTTTT.

The J gene is TRBJ2-1, the V gene TRBV27; TRBD2 matches at 16 bases. The J segment lost 1 base and the V segment lost 0 bases, leaving 6 bases of the junction unmatched. The CDR3 is 20 amino acids. Germline V lookup: CDR1 MNHEY, CDR2 SMNVEV (reference sequence). The CDR3 DNA reads as TGTGCCAGCAGTTTATCGGTCAGGGGACTAGCGGGGGGGTCCTACAATGAGCAGTTCTTC. This encodes CASSLSVRGLAGGSYNEQFF.

The sample holds many counts of this clonotype. This chain links TRBV18 with TRBJ2-7, with 10 bases fitting TRBD1. This CDR3 spans 15 amino acids. CDR1 and CDR2 from the germline V gene are KGHSH and LQKENI. The J segment lost 4 bases and the V segment lost 5 bases, leaving 8 bases of the junction unmatched. This CDR3 is CASSAAGTGDYEQYF. The DNA for the CDR3 is TGTGCCAGCTCAGCAGCCGGGACAGGGGATTACGAGCAGTACTTC.

This clonotype was seen a handful of times. The chain has TRBV29-1 and TRBJ1-2, with 7 bases fitting TRBD1. V lost 6 bases to trimming and J lost 6 bases; unmatched junction nucleotides: 10. CDR3 length equals 13 residues. Germline CDR1 SQVTM, CDR2 ANQGSEA. Here the CDR3 DNA reads TGCAGCGTGGGGACAGACCGAGGAGATGGCTACACCTTC. This sequence encodes CSVGTDRGDGYTF.

This clonotype was counted between two and nine times. The chain links TRBV20-1 to TRBJ2-4; D call uncertain. Trimming pared 2 bases from V and 0 bases from J, leaving 11 bases between. Germline loops: CDR1 DFQATT, CDR2 SNEGSKA (reference sequence). The length of the CDR3 is 15 residues. CDR3 coding DNA: TGCAGTGCTAGACAACTCGTTCGAGCCAAAAACATTCAGTACTTC. This gives the protein CSARQLVRAKNIQYF.

This clonotype was seen a handful of times. V and J are TRBV2 and TRBJ2-3; a possible D gene is TRBD2 (7 bases). This CDR3 has 15 residues. V lost 9 bases to trimming and J lost 3 bases, with 19 bases between them. Germline V lookup: CDR1 SNHLY, CDR2 FYNNEI. For the CDR3, the DNA is TGTGCCAGAAGGACGGGGGGCCCTGATACAGATACGCAGTATTTT. Its translation: CARRTGGPDTDTQYF.

This clonotype appeared many times. The chain has TRBV12-3 or TRBV12-4 and TRBJ2-3; D call uncertain. V lost 3 bases to trimming and J lost 0 bases, with 13 bases between them. This CDR3 comprises 16 residues. The CDR3 here is CASSLGISGSTDTQYF. The CDR3 nucleotides are TGTGCCAGCAGTTTGGGGATTTCGGGTAGCACAGATACGCAGTATTTT.

There are a few counts of this clonotype. CDR3 amino acids: CASSLAGFNSPLHF. CDR3 nucleotides: TGTGCCAGCAGTTTAGCAGGGTTCAATTCACCCCTCCACTTT. The V and J genes are TRBV12-3 or TRBV12-4 and TRBJ1-6; no reliable D call. This CDR3 is built from 14 residues. V lost 0 bases to trimming and J lost 7 bases, with 7 bases between them.

This clonotype was picked up a small number of times. The gene calls are TRBV7-8 and TRBJ2-7; D unresolved. The CDR3 totals 15 residues. V was shortened by 2 bases and J by 2 bases, with 13 bases between the two germline ends. Germline V CDR1 and CDR2: SGHVS, FQNEAQ. CDR3 sequence: CASSLTSGKTYEQYF. CDR3 sequence (DNA): TGTGCCAGCAGCTTAACGTCGGGCAAGACCTACGAGCAGTACTTC. The full variable domain, rest sourced from reference TRBV7-8 and TRBJ2-7, is GAGVSQSPRYKVAKRGQDVALRCDPISGHVSLFWYQQALGQGPEFLTYFQNEAQLDKSGLPSDRFFAERPEGSVSTLKIQRTQQEDSAVYLCASSLTSGKTYEQYFGPGTRLTVT.